The clone carrying this TCR beta chain was observed many times. Its antigen is not known. Germline V gene lookup returns CDR1 LGHDT and CDR2 YNNKEL (reference sequence). The trim removed 4 bases at V and 10 bases at J, leaving 6 bases unmatched. The CDR3 loop spans 13 amino acids. Sample barcodes and UMIs were carried by the TCR alpha and TCR beta cDNA libraries that 5'RACE generated with constant-segment primers. TCRdb redid the calling of the 5' RACE reads with MiXCR, one entry per CDR3 protein. The sample holds about 55,000 distinct CDR3 sequences; 9% to 9.5% are singletons and the top ten take more than 0.95%. The sample belongs to a study of T-cell memory formation after mild COVID-19. Study-wide context: Largely, TCR clusters stayed within a single donor. The study, taken as a whole, reports: The authors left the SARS-CoV-2 specificity of second-wave clones peaking on day 37 unconfirmed.

The specimen sequenced was PBMCs or a T cell subset sorted from them (not recorded which). This rearrangement joins TRBV3-1 to TRBJ2-1, with 8 bases identical to TRBD2. The sequence came from a man between 18 and 35 years old who had mild COVID-19 (a few samples of this study predate the infection). Cell type and time point are not known. The CDR3 DNA follows: TGTGCCAGCAGCCCCCGAGAGCGGGGGGAGCAGTTCTTC. It yields the protein CASSPRERGEQFF.